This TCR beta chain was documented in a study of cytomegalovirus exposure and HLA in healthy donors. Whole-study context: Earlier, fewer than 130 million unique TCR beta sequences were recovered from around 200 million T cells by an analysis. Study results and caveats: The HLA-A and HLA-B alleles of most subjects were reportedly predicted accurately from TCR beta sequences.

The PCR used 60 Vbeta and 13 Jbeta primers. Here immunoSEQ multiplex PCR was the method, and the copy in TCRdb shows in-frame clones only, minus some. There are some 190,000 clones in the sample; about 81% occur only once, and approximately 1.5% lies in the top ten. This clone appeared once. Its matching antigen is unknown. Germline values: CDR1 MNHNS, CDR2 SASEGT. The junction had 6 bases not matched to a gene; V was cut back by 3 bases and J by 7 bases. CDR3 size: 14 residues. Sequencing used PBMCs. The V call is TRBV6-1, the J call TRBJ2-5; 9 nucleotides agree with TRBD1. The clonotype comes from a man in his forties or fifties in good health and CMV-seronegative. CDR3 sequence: CASSESTGGATQYF. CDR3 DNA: TGTGCCAGCAGTGAGTCGACAGGGGGGGCGACCCAGTACTTC.